This entry is about one T cell receptor beta chain. What this receptor recognizes is not known. The record has no base qualities; no much larger clone is one base away. This sample is drawn from a study of PD-1 blockade in mismatch repair-deficient tumors (dated by TCRdb to about 2017). Context from the whole study: Between late 2013 and September 2016, the trial enrolled 80 to 95 consecutive patients with about a dozen types of mismatch repair-deficient cancer, all of whom had received prior treatment and were progressing. Tumor-associated T cell clones were tracked in the peripheral blood of patients responding to PD-1 blockade by deep sequencing of TCR CDR3 regions.

Paper-wide results and their limitations: After pembrolizumab, tumor-resident clones, which were often undetectable in blood before treatment, expanded rapidly and then contracted, generally ahead of radiologic responses.

The library was made by the immunoSEQ multiplex PCR assay. TCRdb retrieved this table from immuneACCESS and kept in-frame rearrangements only. Not all clones are present; in checked studies, unresolved V genes account for under half, and no reason is known for the remainder. The sample includes some 48,000 clones, with under 85% observed a single time. The ten largest clones take up approximately 3.5% of the sample. The germline V gene encodes CDR1 LNHDA and CDR2 SQIVND (reference sequence). V lost 4 bases and J lost 3 bases; the stretch between them is 17 bases long. The CDR3, cysteine through phenylalanine, is 16 amino acids long. Kept here is only the CDR3 DNA, which spans 48 bases and is read in frame from base 1. The time point tag for this specimen amounts to: peripheral blood before pembrolizumab. Mismatch repair deficiency in every enrolled patient was established by polymerase chain reaction or immunohistochemistry. TCR sequencing was carried out for three patients who responded to pembrolizumab therapy. The phase II trial prospectively tested pembrolizumab PD-1 blockade in advanced mismatch repair-deficient cancers regardless of tissue of origin. Peripheral blood T cell samples were gathered serially, both before PD-1 blockade started and at multiple time points afterward. Blood sampling times were expressed in weeks after the first pembrolizumab dose.

The chain was built from TRBV19 and TRBJ2-3; 8 matching bases give a weak D call of TRBD1. The receptor was isolated from an adult with mismatch repair-deficient cancer. The sequenced sample was PBMCs, obtained before pembrolizumab treatment. The CDR3 region: CASSTGNRGGTDTQYF. The DNA is as follows: TGTGCCAGTAGTACGGGCAACAGGGGGGGAACAGATACGCAGTATTTT.